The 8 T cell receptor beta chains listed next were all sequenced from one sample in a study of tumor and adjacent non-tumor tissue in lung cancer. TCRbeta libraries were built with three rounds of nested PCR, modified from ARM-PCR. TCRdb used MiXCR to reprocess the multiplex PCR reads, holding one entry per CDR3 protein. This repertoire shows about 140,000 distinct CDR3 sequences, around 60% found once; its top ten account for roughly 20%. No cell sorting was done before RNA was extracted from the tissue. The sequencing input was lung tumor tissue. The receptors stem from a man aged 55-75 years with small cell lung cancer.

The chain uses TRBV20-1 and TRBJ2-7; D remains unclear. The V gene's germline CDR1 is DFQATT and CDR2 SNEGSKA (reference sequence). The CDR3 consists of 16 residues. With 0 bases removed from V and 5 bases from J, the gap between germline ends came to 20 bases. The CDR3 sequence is CSAREYPWWQADEQYV. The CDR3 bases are TGCAGTGCTAGAGAATACCCCTGGTGGCAGGCAGACGAGCAGTACGTC.

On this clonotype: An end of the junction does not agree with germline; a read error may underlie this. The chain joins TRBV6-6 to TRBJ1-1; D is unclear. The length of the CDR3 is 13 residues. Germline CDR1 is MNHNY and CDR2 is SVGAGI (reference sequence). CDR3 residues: CASGIGENTEAFF. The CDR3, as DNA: TGTGCCAGCGGCATCGGAGAGAACACTGAGGCTTTCTTT.

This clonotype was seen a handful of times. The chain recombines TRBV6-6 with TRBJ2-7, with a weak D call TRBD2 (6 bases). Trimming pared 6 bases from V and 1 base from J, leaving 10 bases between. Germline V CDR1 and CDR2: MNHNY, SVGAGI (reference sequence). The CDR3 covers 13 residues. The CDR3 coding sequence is TGTGCCAGCAGAATAGCGGCGTCCTACGAGCAGTACTTC. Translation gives CASRIAASYEQYF.

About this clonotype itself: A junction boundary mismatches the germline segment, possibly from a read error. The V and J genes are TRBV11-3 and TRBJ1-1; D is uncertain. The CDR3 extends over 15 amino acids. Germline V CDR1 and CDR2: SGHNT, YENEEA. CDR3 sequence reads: CASSLGAAQRTDAFF. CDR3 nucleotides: TGTGCCAGCAGCTTAGGGGCAGCTCAAAGGACTGACGCTTTCTTT.

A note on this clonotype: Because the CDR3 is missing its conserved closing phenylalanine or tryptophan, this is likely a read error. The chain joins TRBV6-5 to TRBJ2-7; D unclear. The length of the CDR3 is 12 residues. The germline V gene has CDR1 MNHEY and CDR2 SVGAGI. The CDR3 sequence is CTSQSISYEQYI. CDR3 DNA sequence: TGTACCAGCCAGAGTATCTCCTACGAGCAGTACATC.

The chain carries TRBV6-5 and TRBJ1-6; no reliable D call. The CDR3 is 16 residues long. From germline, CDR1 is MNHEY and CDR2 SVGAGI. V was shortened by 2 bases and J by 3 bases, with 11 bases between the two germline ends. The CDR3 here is CASSYHTNYYNSPLHF. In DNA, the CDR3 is TGTGCCAGCAGTTACCACACAAACTACTATAATTCACCCCTCCACTTT.

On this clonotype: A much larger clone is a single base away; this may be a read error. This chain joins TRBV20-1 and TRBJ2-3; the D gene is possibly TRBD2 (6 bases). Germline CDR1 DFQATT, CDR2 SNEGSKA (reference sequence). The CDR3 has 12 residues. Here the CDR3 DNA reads TGCAGTGTTCCGCGGGATCTGGATATGCAGTATTTT. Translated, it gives CSVPRDLDMQYF.

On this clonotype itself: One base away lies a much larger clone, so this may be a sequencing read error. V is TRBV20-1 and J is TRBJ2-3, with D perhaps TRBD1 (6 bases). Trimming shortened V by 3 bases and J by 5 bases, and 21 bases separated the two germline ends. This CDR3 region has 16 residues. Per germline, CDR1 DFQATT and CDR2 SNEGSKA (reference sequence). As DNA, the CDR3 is TGCAGTGCTAGCCCTCTTGGGTATGAGGGGGTAGATACGCAGTATTTT. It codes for CSASPLGYEGVDTQYF.